The entry below describes one T cell receptor (beta chain). This sample is part of a study of blood T cell repertoires in COVID-19. V shed 2 bases and J shed 0 bases, with 8 bases lying between them. The CDR3 has 14 amino acids. CDR1 and CDR2 (germline): MNHEY, SVGEGT. Here immunoSEQ multiplex PCR was the method, and the copy in TCRdb shows in-frame clones only, minus some. The repertoire has 300,000 to 350,000 clones, roughly 90% of them found once; the top ten carry less than 9.5%. The sample taken for sequencing was PBMCs or T cells enriched from blood (not recorded which). The chain combines TRBV6-2 or TRBV6-3 with TRBJ2-7; tentative D call: TRBD1 (6 bases). This sequence was found in a woman in her twenties or thirties who had recovered from COVID-19. The CDR3 here is CASSYGQSSYEQYF. The CDR3 DNA is TGTGCCAGCAGTTACGGACAGAGCTCCTACGAGCAGTACTTC.